This entry features one T cell receptor (beta chain) sequence. Its specificity is unknown. Clones were sequenced by immunoSEQ multiplex PCR, and TCRdb holds only the in-frame ones, with some missing. The table lists nearly 2 million clones, 85% to 95% of them singletons. The data stem from a study of shared clonotypes between healthy human individuals. In the study overall: The cohort comprised two women and three men. Their ages spanned 18 to 49 years.

Only CD45RO-negative cells positively selected for CCR7 counted as naive CD8 cells, so terminally differentiated effector memory CD45RA+ cells were excluded. Germline CDR1 reads SGHDT; CDR2 reads YYEEEE. CDR3 length equals 12 residues. V was pared by 1 base and J by 10 bases, with 9 bases between. Notes on the study in general: In contrast to clonotypes shared by all four donors, non-shared clonotypes had lower generation probabilities.

The sample comprised naive CD8+ T cells sorted from blood. The chain links TRBV5-6 to TRBJ2-1; D unclear. This receptor was obtained from a man younger than 35 in good health. This chain's CDR3 is CASSLMSEEQFF. DNA for the CDR3: TGTGCCAGCAGCTTGATGAGTGAGGAGCAGTTCTTC.